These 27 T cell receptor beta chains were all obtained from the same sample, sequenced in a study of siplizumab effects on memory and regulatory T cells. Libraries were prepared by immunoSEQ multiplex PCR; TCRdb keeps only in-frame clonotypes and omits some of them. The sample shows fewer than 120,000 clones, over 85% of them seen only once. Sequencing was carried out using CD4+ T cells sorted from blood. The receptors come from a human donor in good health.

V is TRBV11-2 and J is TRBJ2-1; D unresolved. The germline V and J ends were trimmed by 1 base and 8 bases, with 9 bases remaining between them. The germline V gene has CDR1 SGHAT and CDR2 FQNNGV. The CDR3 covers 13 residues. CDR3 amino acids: CASSLALRDEQFF. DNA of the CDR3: TGTGCCAGCAGCTTAGCACTGAGAGATGAGCAGTTCTTC.

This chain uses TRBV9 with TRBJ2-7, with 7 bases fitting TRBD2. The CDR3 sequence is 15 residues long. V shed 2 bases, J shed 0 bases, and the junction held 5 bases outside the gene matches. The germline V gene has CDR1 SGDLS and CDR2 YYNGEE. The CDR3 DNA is TGTGCCAGCAGCGTTGGCGGGAGCCTCTCCTACGAGCAGTACTTC. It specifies CASSVGGSLSYEQYF.

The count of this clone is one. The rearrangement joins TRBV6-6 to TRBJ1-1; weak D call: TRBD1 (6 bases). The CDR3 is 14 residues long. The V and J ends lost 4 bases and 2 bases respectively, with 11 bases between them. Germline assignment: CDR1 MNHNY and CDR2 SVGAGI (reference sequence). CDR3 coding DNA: TGTGCCAGCAGTTGGGGGACATCTAACACTGAAGCTTTCTTT. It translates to CASSWGTSNTEAFF.

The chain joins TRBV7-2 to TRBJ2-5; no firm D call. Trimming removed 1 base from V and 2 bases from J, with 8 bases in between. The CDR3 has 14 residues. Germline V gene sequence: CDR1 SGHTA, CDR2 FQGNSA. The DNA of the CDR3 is TGTGCCAGCAGCTTAGGCCGTCATCAAGAGACCCAGTACTTC. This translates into CASSLGRHQETQYF.

CDR3 coding DNA: TGTGCCAGCTCACCATCCGGGACAGGGAAGGGCTACAATGAGCAGTTCTTC. This codes for CASSPSGTGKGYNEQFF. The rearrangement links TRBV18 to TRBJ2-1; 9 positions match TRBD1. With V trimmed by 2 bases and J by 3 bases, 8 bases remained unmatched. The length of the CDR3 is 17 residues. Per the germline V gene, CDR1 is KGHSH and CDR2 is LQKENI.

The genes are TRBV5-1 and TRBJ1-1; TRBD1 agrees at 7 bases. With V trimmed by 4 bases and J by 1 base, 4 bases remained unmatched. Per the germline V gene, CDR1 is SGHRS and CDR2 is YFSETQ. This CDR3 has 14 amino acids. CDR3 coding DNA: TGCGCCAGCAGCCAGGGACAGCGGAACACTGAAGCTTTCTTT. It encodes CASSQGQRNTEAFF.

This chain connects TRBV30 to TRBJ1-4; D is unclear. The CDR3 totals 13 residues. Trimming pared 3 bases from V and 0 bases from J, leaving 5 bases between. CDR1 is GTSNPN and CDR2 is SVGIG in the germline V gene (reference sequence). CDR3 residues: CAWRQATNEKLFF. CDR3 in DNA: TGTGCCTGGAGGCAGGCAACTAATGAAAAACTGTTTTTT. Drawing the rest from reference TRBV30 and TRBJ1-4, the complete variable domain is SQTIHQWPATLVQPVGSPLSLECTVEGTSNPNLYWYRQAAGRGLQLLFYSVGIGQISSEVPQNLSASRPQDRQFILSSKKLLLSDSGFYLCAWRQATNEKLFFGSGTQLSVL.

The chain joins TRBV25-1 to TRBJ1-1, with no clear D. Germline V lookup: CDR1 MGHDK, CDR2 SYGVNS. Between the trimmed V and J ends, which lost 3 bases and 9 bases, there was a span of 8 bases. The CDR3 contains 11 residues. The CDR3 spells CASSDGRKAFF. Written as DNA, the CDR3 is TGTGCCAGCAGTGATGGAAGGAAAGCTTTCTTT.

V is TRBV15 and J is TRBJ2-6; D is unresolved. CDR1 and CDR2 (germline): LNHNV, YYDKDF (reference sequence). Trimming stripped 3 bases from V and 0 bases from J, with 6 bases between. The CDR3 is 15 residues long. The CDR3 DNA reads TGTGCCACCAGCAGCGGCGGCTCTGGGGCCAACGTCCTGACTTTC. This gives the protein CATSSGGSGANVLTF.

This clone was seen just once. In nucleotides, the CDR3 is TGTGCCAGCAGCACGCGCGGAGCCGAATGGGACACCATATATTTT. As protein: CASSTRGAEWDTIYF. The chain is built from TRBV11-2 and TRBJ1-3; unclear D gene. Per germline, CDR1 SGHAT and CDR2 FQNNGV. Trimming left V 5 bases short and J 8 bases short, with 19 bases between. CDR3 length: 15 residues. Full variable domain (remainder filled in from reference TRBV11-2 and TRBJ1-3): EAGVAQSPRYKIIEKRQSVAFWCNPISGHATLYWYQQILGQGPKLLIQFQNNGVVDDSQLPKDRFSAERLKGVDSTLKIQPAKLEDSAVYLCASSTRGAEWDTIYFGEGSWLTVV.

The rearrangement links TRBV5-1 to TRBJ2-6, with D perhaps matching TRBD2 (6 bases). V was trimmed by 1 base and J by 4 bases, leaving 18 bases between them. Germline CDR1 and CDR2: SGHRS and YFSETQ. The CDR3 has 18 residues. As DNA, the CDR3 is TGCGCCAGCAGCTTGTCGGGGGTCGGCTCGGCAGGGGCCAACGTCCTGACTTTC. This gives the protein CASSLSGVGSAGANVLTF.

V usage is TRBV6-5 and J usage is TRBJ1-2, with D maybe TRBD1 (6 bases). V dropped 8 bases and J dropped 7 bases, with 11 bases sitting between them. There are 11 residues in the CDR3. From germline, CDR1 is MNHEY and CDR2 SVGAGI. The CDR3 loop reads CASAQGFGYTF. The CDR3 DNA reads TGTGCCAGCGCACAGGGATTTGGCTACACCTTC.

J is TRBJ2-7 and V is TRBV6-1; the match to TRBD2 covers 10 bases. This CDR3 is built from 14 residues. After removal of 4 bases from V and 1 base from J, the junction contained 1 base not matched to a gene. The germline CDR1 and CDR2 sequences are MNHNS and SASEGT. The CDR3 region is CASSGTSGSYEQYF. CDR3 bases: TGTGCCAGCAGTGGGACTAGCGGATCCTACGAGCAGTACTTC.

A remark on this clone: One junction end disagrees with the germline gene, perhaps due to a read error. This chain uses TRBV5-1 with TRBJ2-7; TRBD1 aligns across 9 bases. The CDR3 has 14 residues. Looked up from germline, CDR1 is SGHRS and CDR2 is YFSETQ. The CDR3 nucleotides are TGTGCCAGCAGCCAGGGGACAGGGAAAAACGAGCAGTACTTC. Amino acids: CASSQGTGKNEQYF.

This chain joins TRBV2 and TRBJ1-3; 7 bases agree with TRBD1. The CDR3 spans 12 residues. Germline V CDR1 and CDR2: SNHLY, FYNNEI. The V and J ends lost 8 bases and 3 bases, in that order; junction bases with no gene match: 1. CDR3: CASGDSGNTIYF. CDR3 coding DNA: TGTGCCAGCGGGGACAGTGGAAACACCATATATTTT.

This chain's CDR3 is CASSTINTASYGYTF. The CDR3 nucleotides read TGTGCCAGCTCAACTATCAACACAGCTTCCTATGGCTACACCTTC. The V call is TRBV18, the J call TRBJ1-2; D uncertain. The CDR3 is made up of 15 amino acids. V shed 5 bases and J shed 4 bases, with 17 bases lying between them. CDR1 and CDR2 (germline): KGHSH, LQKENI. Combining the CDR3 with reference TRBV18 and TRBJ1-2 gives the whole variable domain NAGVMQNPRHLVRRRGQEARLRCSPMKGHSHVYWYRQLPEEGLKFMVYLQKENIIDESGMPKERFSAEFPKEGPSILRIQQVVRGDSAAYFCASSTINTASYGYTFGSGTRLTVV.

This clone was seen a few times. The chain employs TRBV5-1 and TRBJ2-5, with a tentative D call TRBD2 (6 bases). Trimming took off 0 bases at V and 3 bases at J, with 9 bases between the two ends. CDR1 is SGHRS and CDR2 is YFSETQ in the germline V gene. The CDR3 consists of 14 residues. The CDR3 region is CASSLATSKETQYF. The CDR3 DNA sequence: TGCGCCAGCAGCTTGGCGACTAGTAAAGAGACCCAGTACTTC.

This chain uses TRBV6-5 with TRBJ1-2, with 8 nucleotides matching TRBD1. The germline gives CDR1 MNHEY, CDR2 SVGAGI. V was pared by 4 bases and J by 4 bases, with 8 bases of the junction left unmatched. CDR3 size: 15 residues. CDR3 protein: CASSFSGGAGYGYTF. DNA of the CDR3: TGTGCCAGCAGTTTCTCAGGGGGCGCAGGCTATGGCTACACCTTC.

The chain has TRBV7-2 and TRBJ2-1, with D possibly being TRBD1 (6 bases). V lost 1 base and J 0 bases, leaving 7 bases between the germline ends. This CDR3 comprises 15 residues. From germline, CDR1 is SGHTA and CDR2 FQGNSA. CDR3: CASSLGTASYNEQFF. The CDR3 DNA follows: TGTGCCAGCAGCTTAGGGACAGCCTCCTACAATGAGCAGTTCTTC.

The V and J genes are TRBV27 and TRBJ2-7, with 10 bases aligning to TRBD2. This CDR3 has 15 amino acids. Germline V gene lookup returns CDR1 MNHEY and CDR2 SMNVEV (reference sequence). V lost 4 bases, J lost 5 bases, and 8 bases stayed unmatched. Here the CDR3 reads CASSSPSGGAHEQYF. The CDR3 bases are TGTGCCAGCAGTTCCCCCAGCGGGGGGGCCCACGAGCAGTACTTC.

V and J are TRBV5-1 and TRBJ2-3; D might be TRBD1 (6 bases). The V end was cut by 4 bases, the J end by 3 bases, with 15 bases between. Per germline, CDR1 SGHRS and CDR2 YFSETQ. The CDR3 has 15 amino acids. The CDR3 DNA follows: TGCGCCAGCAGCCCACAGGGTATGAAGACAGATACGCAGTATTTT. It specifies CASSPQGMKTDTQYF.

The CDR3 nucleotides are TGTGCCAGCACGAAGGACAGGGGGTTCACCGGGGAGCTGTTTTTT. Protein sequence: CASTKDRGFTGELFF. The V gene is TRBV2, the J gene TRBJ2-2; 10 positions agree with TRBD1. The CDR3 is made up of 15 amino acids. V was clipped by 7 bases and J by 4 bases; unmatched bases: 6. Per germline, CDR1 SNHLY and CDR2 FYNNEI.

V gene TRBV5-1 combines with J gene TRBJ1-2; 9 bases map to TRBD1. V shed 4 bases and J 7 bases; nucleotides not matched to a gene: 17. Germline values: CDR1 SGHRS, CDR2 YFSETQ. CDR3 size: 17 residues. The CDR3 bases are TGCGCCAGCAGCGATGCGCCGGGACAGGGACTCCGCCGTGGCTACACCTTC. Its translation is CASSDAPGQGLRRGYTF.

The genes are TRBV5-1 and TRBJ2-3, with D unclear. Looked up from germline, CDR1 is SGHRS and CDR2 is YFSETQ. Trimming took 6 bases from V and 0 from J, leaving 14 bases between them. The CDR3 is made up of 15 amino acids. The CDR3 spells CASTLRAESTDTQYF. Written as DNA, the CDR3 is TGCGCCAGCACCCTTCGGGCGGAGAGCACAGATACGCAGTATTTT.

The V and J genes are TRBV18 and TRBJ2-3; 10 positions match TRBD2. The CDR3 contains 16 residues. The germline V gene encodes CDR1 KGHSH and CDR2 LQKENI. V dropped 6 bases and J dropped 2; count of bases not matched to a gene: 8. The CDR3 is CASSGSSGRATDTQYF. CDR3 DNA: TGTGCCAGCTCCGGATCTAGCGGGAGAGCCACAGATACGCAGTATTTT. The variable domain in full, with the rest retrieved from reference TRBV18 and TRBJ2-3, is NAGVMQNPRHLVRRRGQEARLRCSPMKGHSHVYWYRQLPEEGLKFMVYLQKENIIDESGMPKERFSAEFPKEGPSILRIQQVVRGDSAAYFCASSGSSGRATDTQYFGPGTRLTVL.

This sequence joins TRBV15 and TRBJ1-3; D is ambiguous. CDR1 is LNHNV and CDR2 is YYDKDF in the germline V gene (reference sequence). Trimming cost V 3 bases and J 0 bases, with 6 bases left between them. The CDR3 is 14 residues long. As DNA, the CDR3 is TGTGCCACCAGCAGGGGTTCCTCTGGAAACACCATATATTTT. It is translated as CATSRGSSGNTIYF.

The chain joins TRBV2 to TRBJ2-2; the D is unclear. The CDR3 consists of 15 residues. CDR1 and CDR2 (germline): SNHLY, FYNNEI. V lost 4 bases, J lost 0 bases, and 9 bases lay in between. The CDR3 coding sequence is TGTGCCAGCAGTGTAGGGCAGGCGAACACCGGGGAGCTGTTTTTT. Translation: CASSVGQANTGELFF.